A selection of T cell receptor beta chains follows, all from one sample in a study of T cell responses to AZD1222 COVID-19 vaccine. Sequencing used immunoSEQ multiplex PCR; TCRdb keeps in-frame clones, though not all of them. The sample yields 200,000 or so clones, approximately 94% seen once. Here the sequenced sample was peripheral blood, taken on day 0 of AZD1222 vaccination. The receptors originated from an adult in good health. The CDR3 runs from the conserved cysteine through the conserved F or W. D genes are given only for firm matches. For some rows the clone size is stated as once, few or many, or as a class when expanded; others skip it.

-	TRBJ1-1	TRBV12-5	-	TGTGCTAGTGGTTTGAACCCGAACACTGAAGCTTTCTTT	CASGLNPNTEAFF
-	TRBJ2-3	TRBV9	TRBD2	TGTGCCAGCACCCAGGGACTAGCGGGAGGGCACCCTAGCACAGATACGCAGTATTTT	CASTQGLAGGHPSTDTQYF
-	TRBJ2-5	TRBV18	-	TGTGCCAGCTCACCACTCCGGGGCCCAAACCAAGAGACCCAGTACTTC	CASSPLRGPNQETQYF
-	TRBJ1-1	TRBV5-4	TRBD1	TGTGCCAGCAGCCCTGGGACAGCTAACACTGAAGCTTTCTTT	CASSPGTANTEAFF
-	TRBJ1-1	TRBV29-1	-	TGCAGCGTTGGTTCCTCTCGGGCTGAAGCTTTCTTT	CSVGSSRAEAFF
-	TRBJ1-4	TRBV12-2	-	TGTGCAAGTCGCTTGGGCGGGCCAATCGGGGAAAAACTGTTTTTT	CASRLGGPIGEKLFF
-	TRBJ2-2	TRBV5-4	TRBD2	TGTGCCAGCAAAAATTCCGGGACTAGTTTTGGTGGGGTCACCGGGGAGCTGTTTTTT	CASKNSGTSFGGVTGELFF
-	TRBJ1-4	TRBV18	-	TGTGCCAGCTCACCCGGGACTAATGAAAAACTGTTTTTT	CASSPGTNEKLFF
-	TRBJ1-2	TRBV7-9	-	TGTGCCAGCAGCGTGACAATGGGGTCTAACTATGGCTACACCTTC	CASSVTMGSNYGYTF
-	TRBJ2-7	TRBV11-1	TRBD2	TGTGCCAGCAGCCCCGGCCCGGGAGGGTCCTTCGAGCAGTACTTC	CASSPGPGGSFEQYF
-	TRBJ1-2	TRBV28	TRBD1	TGTGCCAGCAGTTTACCCGACAGGGATTATGGCTACACCTTC	CASSLPDRDYGYTF
once	TRBJ2-7	TRBV6-5	-	TGTGCCAGCAGTTACTCGAGGCAGGATTTCTACGAGCAGTACTTC	CASSYSRQDFYEQYF
once	TRBJ2-3	TRBV28	TRBD2	TGTGCCAGCAGTTTATTGACTAGCGGAAGCACAGATACGCAGTATTTT	CASSLLTSGSTDTQYF
once	TRBJ2-5	TRBV7-2	-	TGTGCCAGCAGCTTAGTTCGGGGTTTAGGAGAGACCCAGTACTTC	CASSLVRGLGETQYF
once	TRBJ2-5	TRBV9	TRBD1	TGTGCCAGCAGCCCCTGGGACAGCCAAGAGACCCAGTACTTC	CASSPWDSQETQYF
-	TRBJ1-2	TRBV7-3	TRBD1	TGTGCCAGCAGCCCCTTTGCGTACAGGGGGGGCTACACCTTC	CASSPFAYRGGYTF
-	TRBJ2-7	TRBV4-1	-	TGCGCCAGCAGCCCACCAGATCTTCCCTACGAGCAGTACTTC	CASSPPDLPYEQYF
-	TRBJ2-5	TRBV4-1	TRBD2	TGCGCCAGCAGCCAAGTGATAGCGGGAGTTGAGGAGACCCAGTACTTC	CASSQVIAGVEETQYF
-	TRBJ2-2	TRBV19	-	TGTGCCAGTAGTGGGCAGGGTGGGAGCATCACCGGGGAGCTGTTTTTT	CASSGQGGSITGELFF
-	TRBJ2-1	TRBV30	-	TGTGCCTGGAGTACCGCTTTTGGGGCCGGGGTCAATGAGCAGTTCTTC	CAWSTAFGAGVNEQFF
once	TRBJ1-4	TRBV9	-	TGTGCCAGCAGCCTTTCGTGGGGAATTAATGAAAAACTGTTTTTT	CASSLSWGINEKLFF
-	TRBJ1-5	TRBV28	-	TGTGCCAGCAGTTCCCACGAAGGGATTAGCAATCAGCCCCAGCATTTT	CASSSHEGISNQPQHF
-	TRBJ2-1	TRBV6-5	TRBD2	TGTGCCAGCAGGCAGGGACTAGCGGGATTGAATGAGCAGTTCTTC	CASRQGLAGLNEQFF
-	TRBJ1-1	TRBV5-8	-	TGTGCCAGCAGCTTTGGCCGTGAAGCTTTCTTT	CASSFGREAFF
-	TRBJ2-5	TRBV10-3	-	TGTGCCATCAGTGTAAAGGGCCGCCAAGAGACCCAGTACTTC	CAISVKGRQETQYF
-	TRBJ1-5	TRBV4-1	-	TGCGCCAGCAGCCAGGGGGGTCAGCCCCAGCATTTT	CASSQGGQPQHF
-	TRBJ2-7	TRBV29-1	TRBD2	TGCAGCGTTGAAGGACTAGCGGGAGCATACGAGCAGTACTTC	CSVEGLAGAYEQYF
-	TRBJ1-6	TRBV6-5	-	TGTGCCAGCAGCGGAGACATCTATAATTCACCCCTCCACTTT	CASSGDIYNSPLHF
-	TRBJ1-1	TRBV19	-	TGTGCCAGTAGTATAATCCCAGGGAGAGAAGCTTTCTTT	CASSIIPGREAFF
-	TRBJ2-1	TRBV13	TRBD1	TGTGCCAGCAGCTTGGGGACAGGGTACGATGAGCAGTTCTTC	CASSLGTGYDEQFF
-	TRBJ2-5	TRBV11-2	-	TGTGCCAGCAGCTTACGGGGCTTAGCGAGTGAGACCCAGTACTTC	CASSLRGLASETQYF
-	TRBJ2-7	TRBV4-3	-	TGCGCCAGCAGCCACCGGGATTCCGGATACGAGCAGTACTTC	CASSHRDSGYEQYF
-	TRBJ2-7	TRBV5-1	TRBD1	TGCGCCAGCAGCTTGGGGACAGGAAACTACGAGCAGTACTTC	CASSLGTGNYEQYF
-	TRBJ1-1	TRBV5-4	-	TGTGCCAGCAGCTTGGATCCGGTGAACACTGAAGCTTTCTTT	CASSLDPVNTEAFF
-	TRBJ1-2	TRBV27	TRBD1	TGTGCCAGCAGTCCAGGACAGGGGATCGGCTATGGCTACACCTTC	CASSPGQGIGYGYTF
-	TRBJ1-2	TRBV5-5	-	TGTGCCAGCAGCTCGGACGGTAACTATGGCTACACCTTC	CASSSDGNYGYTF
-	TRBJ1-2	TRBV19	TRBD1	TGTGCCAGTAGTCGGACAGGGACCTATGGCTACACCTTC	CASSRTGTYGYTF
-	TRBJ1-1	TRBV28	-	TGTGCCAGCATACTCGCAATGAACACTGAAGCTTTCTTT	CASILAMNTEAFF